Below, 10 T cell receptor beta chains from the same sample are listed, as sequenced in a study of relationships among human T cell subsets. TCR alpha and beta CDR3s were amplified from mRNA by semiquantitative ARM-PCR. In ARM-PCR, communal superprimers followed tagged nested gene-specific primers for exponential amplification. TCRdb re-derived calls from the multiplex PCR reads in MiXCR, one entry per CDR3 protein. The table records more than 10,000 distinct CDR3 sequences, approximately 64% of them present only once. Bead selections for CD25, CD56 and CD294 left a flow-through collected as Th1 cells. The sample consisted of CD4+ Th1 cells sorted from blood. The source of these receptors is a man in his forties in good health.

The CDR3 coding sequence is TGTGCCAGCAGCTTCCGCCGACAGGGGAACACCGGGGAGCTGTTTTTT. Translated: CASSFRRQGNTGELFF. The V and J genes are TRBV11-2 and TRBJ2-2; 7 bases line up with TRBD1. J gave up 1 base and V 3 bases, and 5 bases lay outside the gene matches. The V gene's germline CDR1 is SGHAT and CDR2 FQNNGV. The CDR3 runs to 16 residues.

Comments on this clonotype: Germline and junction disagree at one end, which may indicate a read error. The V and J genes are TRBV29-1 and TRBJ2-3; D remains ambiguous. The CDR3 runs 10 residues. The germline V gene has CDR1 SQVTM and CDR2 ANQGSEA. CDR3 region: CSAGGDTQYF. CDR3 nucleotide sequence: TGCAGCGCCGGTGGGGATACGCAATATTTT.

The rearrangement links TRBV29-1 to TRBJ2-7; D is unresolved. Germline CDR1 and CDR2: SQVTM and ANQGSEA. The CDR3 is 11 residues long. V was clipped by 4 bases and J by 4 bases, with 8 bases between them. The DNA of the CDR3 is TGCAGCGTTGCATGGGGTTACGAGCAGTACTTC. Its translation: CSVAWGYEQYF.

This chain connects TRBV9 to TRBJ2-7; 7 bases map to TRBD2. Germline trimming cut 4 bases from V and 2 bases from J; bases unmatched to any gene: 6. From germline, CDR1 is SGDLS and CDR2 YYNGEE. CDR3 size: 14 residues. CDR3 bases: TGTGCCAGCAGCTGGGACGGGGGGACCTACGAGCAGTACTTC. Translation: CASSWDGGTYEQYF.

As DNA, the CDR3 is TGTGCCAGCAGCCCGTCAACGCTGAGGCAGTCGGGGGCCGAAGAGACCCAGTACTTC. The encoded protein is CASSPSTLRQSGAEETQYF. This sequence joins TRBV28 and TRBJ2-5; possibly TRBD1 or TRBD2 for D (6 bases each). V lost 6 bases and J 3 bases, leaving 29 bases between the germline ends. CDR1 is MDHEN, CDR2 SYDVKM, per germline. The CDR3 has 19 residues.

This chain joins TRBV12-3 or TRBV12-4 and TRBJ1-1; D remains ambiguous. Trimming removed 3 bases at V and 1 base at J, with 9 bases between. This CDR3 region has 14 residues. The CDR3 DNA sequence: TGTGCCAGCAGTTTCAGATCGAGGAACACTGAAGCTTTCTTT. It specifies CASSFRSRNTEAFF.

CDR3 residues: CASSREGAAGQPQHF. The CDR3 region has the DNA TGCGCCAGCAGCCGGGAGGGGGCCGCAGGTCAGCCCCAGCATTTT. The genes are TRBV5-1 and TRBJ1-5; 7 positions agree with TRBD1. CDR3 size: 15 residues. With 4 bases clipped from V and 6 bases from J, the junction kept 10 bases outside the gene matches. Germline CDR1 SGHRS, CDR2 YFSETQ.

This clonotype was seen once. The chain combines TRBV6-5 with TRBJ1-1, with D possibly matching TRBD1 (5 bases). The CDR3 runs to 15 residues. CDR1 and CDR2 from the germline V gene are MNHEY and SVGAGI. Trimming shortened V by 10 bases and J by 0 bases, and 18 bases separated the two germline ends. CDR3 DNA sequence: TGTGCCACTTCGAGGCAGGGAAATATGAACACTGAAGCTTTCTTT. Translating gives CATSRQGNMNTEAFF.

The rearrangement links TRBV29-1 to TRBJ2-1, with 10 nucleotides matching TRBD2. The CDR3 contains 14 residues. Germline V gene sequence: CDR1 SQVTM, CDR2 ANQGSEA. The junction had 6 bases not matched to a gene; V was cut back by 7 bases and J by 3 bases. This chain's CDR3 is CSARLAGLYNEQFF. Here the CDR3 DNA reads TGCAGCGCCCGACTAGCGGGCCTCTACAATGAGCAGTTCTTC.

The chain has TRBV24-1 and TRBJ2-3, with 8 nucleotides matching TRBD1. The CDR3 consists of 17 residues. J gave up 2 bases and V 4 bases, and 10 bases lay outside the gene matches. CDR1 KGHDR and CDR2 SFDVKD come from the germline V gene. DNA for the CDR3: TGTGCCACCAGTGACCATTTAGGACAGGGATCCACAGATACGCAGTATTTT. Translating it yields CATSDHLGQGSTDTQYF.